This T cell receptor beta chain stems from a study of blood T cell repertoires in COVID-19. Overall study: COVID-19 samples from acute and convalescent phases originated in the United States, Italy and Spain. PBMCs, B-cell-depleted T cells, or T cells provided the cDNA or gDNA that made up the material.

Clones were read by immunoSEQ multiplex PCR, and TCRdb kept only the in-frame ones, dropping some. The sample lists approximately 140,000 clones, under 90% occurring once. V was clipped by 0 bases and J by 7 bases, with 7 bases between them. From germline, CDR1 is SGHTA and CDR2 FQGNSA. This CDR3 comprises 14 residues. The V call is TRBV7-2, the J call TRBJ1-6; a possible D gene is TRBD1 (5 bases). This sequence originates from a woman aged 80 or over in a cohort sampled during active or convalescent COVID-19. The material sequenced was peripheral blood. Written as DNA, the CDR3 is TGTGCCAGCAGCTTAGCCGCAGGGAATTCACCCCTCCACTTT. Encoded protein: CASSLAAGNSPLHF. The full variable domain, completed using reference TRBV7-2 and TRBJ1-6, is GAGVSQSPSNKVTEKGKDVELRCDPISGHTALYWYRQSLGQGLEFLIYFQGNSAPDKSGLPSDRFSAERTGGSVSTLTIQRTQQEDSAVYLCASSLAAGNSPLHFGNGTRLTVT.